These 2 T cell receptor beta chains came from one sample sequenced in a study of blood T cells in healthy people across ages. Together with a sample-barcoded 5' primer, a J-beta primer mix was included in a second PCR lasting about 7 to 12 cycles. TCRdb re-derived calls from the 5' RACE reads in MiXCR, one entry per CDR3 protein. The sample has some 700,000 distinct CDR3 sequences; roughly two fifths are singletons. Input material: blood. The origin of the receptors is a woman aged 60-70 years in good health.

The J gene is TRBJ2-3, the V gene TRBV29-1, with a weak D call TRBD2 (6 bases). There are 15 residues in the CDR3. V was trimmed by 7 bases and J by 1 base, leaving 18 bases between them. Per the germline V gene, CDR1 is SQVTM and CDR2 is ANQGSEA. DNA for the CDR3: TGCAGCGCCGGGGGACGGGGTAGCGGCACAGATACGCAGTATTTT. It specifies CSAGGRGSGTDTQYF.

This clonotype was observed a handful of times. The chain uses TRBV7-3 and TRBJ2-3; D is unresolved. The germline V gene has CDR1 SGHTA and CDR2 FQGTGA. The CDR3 contains 14 residues. The V end lost 5 bases, the J end lost 3 bases, and 12 bases lay between the germline ends. The CDR3 DNA reads as TGTGCCAGCAGCCAAGGGCTAGTAACAGATACGCAGTATTTT. Translating it yields CASSQGLVTDTQYF.